Each of the 26 T cell receptor beta chains below was sequenced from the same sample in a study of siplizumab effects on memory and regulatory T cells. Here immunoSEQ multiplex PCR was the method, and the copy in TCRdb shows in-frame clones only, minus some. The sample records about 110,000 clones, roughly 90% being singletons. Sequenced input: CD4+ T cells sorted from blood. The receptors were sampled from a human donor in good health.

This chain links TRBV6-1 with TRBJ2-5; TRBD2 matches at 7 bases. Germline values: CDR1 MNHNS, CDR2 SASEGT. V dropped 6 bases and J dropped 5; count of bases not matched to a gene: 12. This CDR3 comprises 15 residues. The CDR3 DNA follows: TGTGCCAGCAGCGTCGAGGGCGGGAGAGGGGAGACCCAGTACTTC. Translated, it gives CASSVEGGRGETQYF.

The CDR3 here is CASSPLGTVVADTQYF. The CDR3 nucleotides read TGTGCCAGCAGCCCTCTCGGGACAGTAGTCGCAGATACGCAGTATTTT. The chain employs TRBV9 and TRBJ2-3, with 7 bases identical to TRBD1. The V and J ends lost 4 bases and 4 bases, in that order; junction bases with no gene match: 12. From germline, CDR1 is SGDLS and CDR2 YYNGEE. The CDR3 length is 16 residues.

J is TRBJ2-3 and V is TRBV10-3; 9 bases fit TRBD2. Germline values: CDR1 ENHRY, CDR2 SYGVKD. CDR3 length: 15 amino acids. V shed 4 bases, J shed 0 bases, and the junction held 2 bases outside the gene matches. CDR3 residues: CAISVGTSSTDTQYF. The CDR3 nucleotides are TGTGCCATCAGTGTTGGGACTAGCAGCACAGATACGCAGTATTTT.

The chain has TRBV6-1 and TRBJ2-1; D assignment may be TRBD1 or TRBD2 (6 bases each). The CDR3 consists of 15 residues. Germline V CDR1 and CDR2: MNHNS, SASEGT. Between the trimmed V and J ends, which lost 8 bases and 4 bases, there was a span of 18 bases. The CDR3 DNA is TGTGCCAGCGGGACTGGCAGGGGTTTATACAATGAGCAGTTCTTC. This translates into CASGTGRGLYNEQFF.

The chain employs TRBV21-1 and TRBJ2-5; the listed D gene, TRBD2, was not tested against the DNA. TRBV21-1 is noted as a pseudogene. The CDR3 length is 16 residues. As DNA, the CDR3 is TGTGCCAGCAGCAAAGGTCTAAGGCAGACTCAAGAGACCCAGTACTTC. It yields the protein CASSKGLRQTQETQYF.

The chain combines TRBV18 with TRBJ2-7, with 7 bases fitting TRBD2. V was pared by 1 base and J by 6 bases, with 3 bases of the junction left unmatched. The CDR3 is 13 residues long. CDR1 and CDR2 from the germline V gene are KGHSH and LQKENI. CDR3: CASSPREGGEQYF. The CDR3 nucleotides read TGTGCCAGCTCACCACGGGAGGGTGGCGAGCAGTACTTC.

The J gene is TRBJ2-2, the V gene TRBV5-4; D is perhaps TRBD1 (6 bases). This CDR3 is built from 16 residues. Between the trimmed V and J ends, which lost 4 bases and 7 bases, there was a span of 20 bases. Germline loops: CDR1 SGHNT, CDR2 YYREEE (reference sequence). As DNA, the CDR3 is TGTGCCAGCAGCCGACCCCAGACCACAGGGAGCGGGGAGCTGTTTTTT. It specifies CASSRPQTTGSGELFF.

This chain links TRBV5-1 with TRBJ1-4; D is uncertain. V was trimmed by 7 bases and J by 7 bases, leaving 14 bases between them. Germline values: CDR1 SGHRS, CDR2 YFSETQ. The CDR3 length is 13 residues. CDR3 loop: CASQRDQAEKLFF. The CDR3, as DNA: TGCGCCAGCCAGAGGGATCAGGCTGAAAAACTGTTTTTT.

The chain is built from TRBV10-3 and TRBJ1-1; no reliable D call. The CDR3 covers 15 residues. The V end was cut by 0 bases, the J end by 1 base, with 9 bases between. Looked up from germline, CDR1 is ENHRY and CDR2 is SYGVKD. The CDR3 coding sequence is TGTGCCATCAGTGAGTCCCCCGGCGGGAACACTGAAGCTTTCTTT. Encoded protein: CAISESPGGNTEAFF.

This chain joins TRBV2 and TRBJ1-1; D gene unclear. Looked up from germline, CDR1 is SNHLY and CDR2 is FYNNEI. This CDR3 comprises 16 residues. The V gene lost 3 bases and the J gene lost 0 bases, with 14 bases spanning the gap. CDR3: CASSDKVGVLNTEAFF. CDR3 sequence (DNA): TGTGCCAGCAGTGACAAGGTTGGGGTGCTGAACACTGAAGCTTTCTTT.

The chain carries TRBV10-3 and TRBJ1-2, with 12 bases fitting TRBD1. CDR3 length equals 15 residues. Germline V lookup: CDR1 ENHRY, CDR2 SYGVKD. With 6 bases clipped from V and 8 bases from J, the junction kept 10 bases outside the gene matches. The CDR3 protein is CAIRSGTGGREGYTF. CDR3 nucleotide sequence: TGTGCCATCAGGTCCGGGACAGGGGGCAGAGAGGGCTACACCTTC.

V gene TRBV5-8 combines with J gene TRBJ2-5; a possible D gene is TRBD2 (5 bases). Deletions cut 4 bases from V and 4 bases from J, with 14 bases between. Germline values: CDR1 SGHTS, CDR2 YDEGEE. There are 14 residues in the CDR3. DNA of the CDR3: TGTGCCAGCAGCACAGTACTAGTTGTAGAGACCCAGTACTTC. Protein: CASSTVLVVETQYF.

This clone was detected once. The chain couples TRBV19 to TRBJ1-4, with 7 bases lining up with TRBD1. There are 16 residues in the CDR3. Germline V gives CDR1 LNHDA, CDR2 SQIVND (reference sequence). The trim removed 5 bases at V and 8 bases at J, leaving 14 bases unmatched. The CDR3 reads CASSSKTGALMEKLFF. The CDR3 DNA is TGTGCCAGTAGTTCCAAAACAGGGGCCTTAATGGAAAAACTGTTTTTT.

The chain is built from TRBV5-4 and TRBJ2-1; 9 bases fit TRBD2. The CDR3 runs to 14 residues. V lost 2 bases and J lost 7; bases outside the gene matches: 4. Germline values: CDR1 SGHNT, CDR2 YYREEE (reference sequence). CDR3 nucleotides: TGTGCCAGCAGCTTTTATGCGGGGGGGAATGAGCAGTTCTTC. It specifies CASSFYAGGNEQFF. Together with reference TRBV5-4 and TRBJ2-1, the CDR3 gives the full variable domain: ETGVTQSPTHLIKTRGQQVTLRCSSQSGHNTVSWYQQALGQGPQFIFQYYREEENGRGNFPPRFSGLQFPNYSSELNVNALELDDSALYLCASSFYAGGNEQFFGPGTRLTVL.

The V gene is TRBV12-5, the J gene TRBJ2-1, with unresolved D. The CDR3 extends over 13 amino acids. Trimming left V 3 bases short and J 3 bases short, with 6 bases between. CDR1 and CDR2 (germline): LGHNT, FRNRAP. CDR3 residues: CASGLEVYNEQFF. DNA of the CDR3: TGTGCTAGTGGTTTAGAAGTCTACAATGAGCAGTTCTTC. Complete variable domain (other parts from reference TRBV12-5 and TRBJ2-1): DARVTQTPRHKVTEMGQEVTMRCQPILGHNTVFWYRQTMMQGLELLAYFRNRAPLDDSGMPKDRFSAEMPDATLATLKIQPSEPRDSAVYFCASGLEVYNEQFFGPGTRLTVL.

The rearrangement joins TRBV7-2 to TRBJ2-2; 7 bases match TRBD1. Germline trimming cut 4 bases from V and 1 base from J; bases unmatched to any gene: 3. The CDR3 runs 15 residues. Germline CDR1 SGHTA, CDR2 FQGNSA. CDR3 sequence (DNA): TGTGCCAGCAGCTGGGGACAGATGAACACCGGGGAGCTGTTTTTT. Translation gives CASSWGQMNTGELFF.

V is TRBV19 and J is TRBJ1-2; tentative D call: TRBD1 (5 bases). V was trimmed by 3 bases and J by 2 bases, leaving 16 bases between them. The CDR3 has 16 amino acids. The germline V gene has CDR1 LNHDA and CDR2 SQIVND (reference sequence). CDR3 sequence (DNA): TGTGCCAGTAGTATTACTCCGGGACGGCCGAACTATGGCTACACCTTC. This codes for CASSITPGRPNYGYTF.

The chain carries TRBV23-1 and TRBJ1-5, with TRBD1 as a possible D gene (5 bases). TRBV23-1 qualifies as an ORF whose function is uncertain. This CDR3 region has 21 residues. The V end was cut by 3 bases, the J end by 0 bases, with 27 bases between. Here the CDR3 reads CASSHVDPQQSTGFSNQPQHF. Here the CDR3 DNA reads TGCGCCAGCAGTCATGTTGACCCCCAGCAGTCAACAGGATTTAGCAATCAGCCCCAGCATTTT.

The DNA of the CDR3 is TGTGCCAGCAGCCCCCAGGGAACGGGTGGCTACACCTTC. The encoded protein is CASSPQGTGGYTF. This rearrangement joins TRBV7-2 to TRBJ1-2; perhaps TRBD1 as D (5 bases). Germline assignment: CDR1 SGHTA and CDR2 FQGNSA. CDR3 length equals 13 residues. Trimming took off 5 bases at V and 7 bases at J, with 14 bases between the two ends.

The chain has TRBV5-4 and TRBJ2-3; no reliable D call. The germline V gene encodes CDR1 SGHNT and CDR2 YYREEE (reference sequence). The CDR3 spans 13 residues. Trimming pared 7 bases from V and 2 bases from J, leaving 11 bases between. CDR3 residues: CASSRQVTDTQYF. CDR3 nucleotide sequence: TGTGCCAGCTCCCGGCAGGTCACAGATACGCAGTATTTT.

This chain uses TRBV6-4 with TRBJ1-2; D call uncertain. Per the germline V gene, CDR1 is MRHNA and CDR2 is SNTAGT. This CDR3 comprises 14 residues. V lost 5 bases, J lost 4 bases, and 14 bases lay in between. The DNA for the CDR3 is TGTGCCAGCAGTCCCGAGGGCAGCCTCTATGGCTACACCTTC. It specifies CASSPEGSLYGYTF.

This chain joins TRBV9 and TRBJ2-3, with TRBD2 matching over 11 bases. CDR3 length equals 17 residues. J lost 4 bases, V lost 1 base, and 8 bases had no gene match. The germline V gene encodes CDR1 SGDLS and CDR2 YYNGEE. The CDR3 loop reads CASSVRVGLAGSDTQYF. CDR3 in DNA: TGTGCCAGCAGCGTACGCGTAGGACTAGCGGGCTCAGATACGCAGTATTTT.

The V and J genes are TRBV27 and TRBJ2-6, with D unclear. The CDR3 consists of 15 residues. The germline gives CDR1 MNHEY, CDR2 SMNVEV (reference sequence). V shed 4 bases and J shed 1 base, with 8 bases lying between them. The CDR3 protein is CASSWFGSGANVLTF. CDR3 nucleotides: TGTGCCAGCAGTTGGTTTGGTTCTGGGGCCAACGTCCTGACTTTC.

The chain is built from TRBV5-5 and TRBJ2-3; 13 positions match TRBD2. The length of the CDR3 is 18 residues. The V gene's germline CDR1 is SGHKS and CDR2 YYEKEE (reference sequence). The V segment lost 4 bases and the J segment 0 bases; nucleotides outside the gene matches: 8. The CDR3 sequence is CASSRHPGLAGSTDTQYF. DNA of the CDR3: TGTGCCAGCAGCCGGCACCCGGGACTAGCGGGGAGCACAGATACGCAGTATTTT. Looking up the rest from reference TRBV5-5 and TRBJ2-3 gives the full variable domain: DAGVTQSPTHLIKTRGQQVTLRCSPISGHKSVSWYQQVLGQGPQFIFQYYEKEERGRGNFPDRFSARQFPNYSSELNVNALLLGDSALYLCASSRHPGLAGSTDTQYFGPGTRLTVL.

The rearrangement joins TRBV30 to TRBJ2-7, with D maybe TRBD2 (5 bases). The CDR3 spans 15 residues. Trimming removed 1 base from V and 3 bases from J, with 16 bases in between. CDR1 and CDR2 (germline): GTSNPN, SVGIG (reference sequence). As DNA, the CDR3 is TGTGCCTGGAGTGCCCAGGACTGGCAGGACTACGAGCAGTACTTC. Protein: CAWSAQDWQDYEQYF.

This clone was seen just once. The chain carries TRBV2 and TRBJ2-3; no definite D call. V lost 7 bases, J lost 1 base, and 9 bases lay in between. The germline V gene has CDR1 SNHLY and CDR2 FYNNEI. The CDR3 extends over 13 amino acids. The DNA for the CDR3 is TGTGCCAGCAACCTCGTAGGCACAGATACGCAGTATTTT. As protein: CASNLVGTDTQYF.